The next 7 T cell receptor beta chains were all read from a single sample in a study of shared clonotypes between healthy human individuals. This table comes from immunoSEQ multiplex PCR, and its TCRdb copy is limited to in-frame clones, with some not included. The sample includes about 2.4 million clones, 80% to 95% of them seen just once. The sequenced sample consisted of naive CD4+ T cells from PBMCs. The subset: CD45RA+ positively selected. Every receptor here comes from a man younger than 30 in good health. Some clones in this sample may be carry-over from other donors' samples.

J is TRBJ2-2 and V is TRBV9; D may be TRBD2 (5 bases). This CDR3 comprises 17 residues. Trimming pared 0 bases from V and 3 bases from J, leaving 15 bases between. Germline CDR1 and CDR2: SGDLS and YYNGEE. The CDR3 DNA follows: TGTGCCAGCAGCGTAGGTTCGGGAAGGGTGGACACCGGGGAGCTGTTTTTT. It specifies CASSVGSGRVDTGELFF.

The J gene is TRBJ2-1, the V gene TRBV10-3; D is perhaps TRBD2 (7 bases). The CDR3 loop spans 16 amino acids. Germline V gene sequence: CDR1 ENHRY, CDR2 SYGVKD. V lost 4 bases and J 5 bases, leaving 18 bases between the germline ends. CDR3 sequence reads: CAISVLWTRDNNEQFF. CDR3 bases: TGTGCCATCAGTGTTTTGTGGACTAGGGACAACAATGAGCAGTTCTTC.

This chain connects TRBV9 to TRBJ2-7, with a possible D match to TRBD2 (6 bases). The CDR3 runs 15 residues. Germline V CDR1 and CDR2: SGDLS, YYNGEE. V gave up 5 bases and J gave up 4 bases, with 19 bases separating them. The CDR3 DNA sequence: TGTGCCAGCAGTGCCGGACGTCGGCGGGGTTACGAGCAGTACTTC. This encodes CASSAGRRRGYEQYF.

The chain couples TRBV19 to TRBJ1-5, with 9 bases fitting TRBD1. V lost 5 bases to trimming and J lost 4 bases; unmatched junction nucleotides: 9. This CDR3 region has 16 residues. Germline-derived CDR1 and CDR2 are LNHDA and SQIVND (reference sequence). CDR3: CASSPAGQGTNQPQHF. CDR3 sequence (DNA): TGTGCCAGTAGTCCTGCCGGACAGGGGACGAATCAGCCCCAGCATTTT.

This clone appeared once. The chain carries TRBV5-4 and TRBJ1-2, with 11 bases aligning to TRBD1. This CDR3 region has 16 residues. CDR1 and CDR2 (germline): SGHNT, YYREEE (reference sequence). V lost 4 bases and J lost 4; bases outside the gene matches: 9. Here the CDR3 DNA reads TGTGCCAGCAGCCCGAAGATCGGACAGGGGGCCTATGGCTACACCTTC. Translated: CASSPKIGQGAYGYTF.

This clone was detected a few times. Other DNA sequences in the sample encode the same CDR3. V usage is TRBV28 and J usage is TRBJ2-7; D is possibly TRBD1 (6 bases). CDR1 and CDR2 from the germline V gene are MDHEN and SYDVKM. The V end was cut by 6 bases, the J end by 3 bases, with 9 bases between. The CDR3 spans 12 residues. This CDR3 reads CASRSDSYEQYF. CDR3 DNA: TGTGCCAGCAGATCGGACAGCTACGAGCAGTACTTC.

V is TRBV5-5 and J is TRBJ1-3; TRBD1 agrees at 10 bases. The trim removed 7 bases at V and 0 bases at J, leaving 7 bases unmatched. Germline-derived CDR1 and CDR2 are SGHKS and YYEKEE (reference sequence). CDR3 size: 16 residues. The DNA of the CDR3 is TGTGCCAGCGAAAGGACAGGGGGACTCTCTGGAAACACCATATATTTT. It is translated as CASERTGGLSGNTIYF. The whole variable domain, remainder taken from reference TRBV5-5 and TRBJ1-3, is DAGVTQSPTHLIKTRGQQVTLRCSPISGHKSVSWYQQVLGQGPQFIFQYYEKEERGRGNFPDRFSARQFPNYSSELNVNALLLGDSALYLCASERTGGLSGNTIYFGEGSWLTVV.